The present TCR beta chain was sequenced within a study of blood T cell repertoires in COVID-19. Study in general: Samples of COVID-19 (acute and convalescent) were obtained from the United States, Italy and Spain. T cells, B-cell-depleted T cells, or PBMCs provided the cDNA or gDNA that served as material.

Original data processing: Estimation of nucleated cell counts was performed using reference gene primer amplification. Using immunoSEQ multiplex PCR, the repertoire was profiled, and TCRdb retains in-frame clones only, with some absent. From that table come the V and J calls and clone size; the DNA was used to work out D and trimming. The sample carries under 50,000 clones, around 89% recorded once. The CDR3 consists of 16 residues. V lost 3 bases, J lost 3 bases, and 15 bases lay in between. Germline V lookup: CDR1 LNHDA, CDR2 SQIVND (reference sequence). Sequencing input: peripheral blood. This sequence was found in a man in his 70s with active COVID-19. The chain combines TRBV19 with TRBJ1-5; no firm D call. CDR3 protein: CASSIDTVTTNQPQHF. The CDR3, as DNA: TGTGCCAGTAGTATTGATACAGTCACCACCAATCAGCCCCAGCATTTT.